This entry features one T cell receptor beta chain sequence. It has no known antigen specificity. No clone much larger than this one lies a single base away; base qualities are absent. Collaborating institutions collected whole blood in K2EDTA tubes following their own protocols. Collaborator samples were shipped for TCRbeta analysis as frozen whole blood, isolated PBMCs, or DNA extracted from either sample type. These data belong to a study of blood T cell repertoires in COVID-19 (dated by TCRdb to 2018 to 2021). The study in broad terms: Samples covering the acute and convalescent phases of COVID-19 were provided by collaborators in the United States, Italy and Spain. The material from the prospective study consisted of cDNA or gDNA derived from T cells, B-cell-depleted T cells, or PBMCs. The dataset comprised deeply sampled blood TCRbeta repertoires from subjects exposed to, actively infected with, or recovered from COVID-19. The repertoires were released in a freely available public database meant as a resource for research on the immune response to SARS-CoV-2. Samples came from the ongoing ImmuneRACE study (first 160 participants) plus 1,254 subjects from 6 global collaborators. A de-identified subject ID, COVID-19 status, age in years and sex were almost always included in the sample metadata. Where available, HLA class I and class II types were taken from metadata supplied by the sample provider and were not determined by assay-based typing. What the authors observed across the whole study: How much clinical and demographic metadata was included differed by source and by participant, and the metadata was provided uncurated.

Counted from cysteine to phenylalanine, this CDR3 has 15 amino acids. This entry keeps only the CDR3 DNA: 45 bases, framed from base 1. According to the germline V gene, CDR1 reads MGHRA and CDR2 reads YSYEKL. V lost 5 bases and J lost 1 base; the stretch between them is 12 bases long. TCRbeta CDR3 regions were amplified from genomic DNA by means of the immunoSEQ Assay, a bias-controlled multiplex PCR. The study's own analysis went as follows. The number of nucleated cells in each sample was estimated from the amplification of reference gene primers within the assay. Sequence reads were collapsed and filtered to measure the absolute abundance of every unique TCRbeta CDR3 rearrangement. For each sample, productive Simpson clonality was calculated as the square root of Simpson's diversity index over productive rearrangements. TCRdb took this table from immuneACCESS and kept in-frame rearrangements with V and J called. Such tables lack part of the clones; where checked against another copy, unresolved V genes explain under half of the gap, and the rest is unexplained. V and J calls and clone size are given by that table; D and trimming were obtained from the DNA. Present in this sample are around 200,000 clones, more than 70% of which were seen just once. In total, the top ten clones hold 1.5% to 2% of the sample.

Sequencing used peripheral blood. The chain joins TRBV4-1 to TRBJ1-3, with a weak D call of TRBD1 (6 bases match). The source is a young man with active or convalescent COVID-19. The DNA reads as follows: TGCGCCAGCAGCAAAACAGGGTTTTCTGGAAACACCATATATTTT. Its translation reads: CASSKTGFSGNTIYF.